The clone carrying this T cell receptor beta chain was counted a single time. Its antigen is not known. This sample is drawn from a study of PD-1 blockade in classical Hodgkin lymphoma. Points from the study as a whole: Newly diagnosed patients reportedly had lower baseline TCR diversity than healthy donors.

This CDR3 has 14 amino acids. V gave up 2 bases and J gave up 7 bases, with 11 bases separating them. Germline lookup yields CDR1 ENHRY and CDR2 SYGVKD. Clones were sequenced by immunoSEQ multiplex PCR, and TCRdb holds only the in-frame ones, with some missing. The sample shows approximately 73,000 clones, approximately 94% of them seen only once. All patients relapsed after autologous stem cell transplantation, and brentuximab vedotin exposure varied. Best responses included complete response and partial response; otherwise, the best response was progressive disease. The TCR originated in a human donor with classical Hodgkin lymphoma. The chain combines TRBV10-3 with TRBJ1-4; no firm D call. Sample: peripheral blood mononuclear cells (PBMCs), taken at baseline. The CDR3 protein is CAISEGRMAEKLFF. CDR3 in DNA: TGTGCCATCAGTGAGGGACGGATGGCTGAAAAACTGTTTTTT.